The 25 T cell receptor beta chains reported below all come from one sample, sequenced in a study of T-cell memory formation after mild COVID-19 (dated by TCRdb to the early 2020s). The library was built by means of 5' RACE. The listed sequencing device is Illumina NovaSeq 6000. TCRdb itself trimmed the public reads at Q25 with fastp, ran MiXCR and retained productive beta chains. Each entry merges the rows of one CDR3 protein and shows their most common DNA and genes. The sample has about 470,000 distinct CDR3 sequences on record, 20% to 30% of them singletons. About an eighth of the sample goes to the ten largest clones. The sample consisted of PBMCs or a T cell subset sorted from them (not recorded which). These receptors all come from an adult woman who had mild COVID-19 (a few samples of this study predate the infection). The sample titles of this study are shuffled in the database, so cell type and time point are left out; the donor was told from shared clones.

The chain is built from TRBV3-1 and TRBJ2-3, with a possible D match to TRBD2 (6 bases). Germline loops: CDR1 LGHDT, CDR2 YNNKEL (reference sequence). This CDR3 has 17 amino acids. The V gene lost 4 bases and the J gene lost 6 bases, with 23 bases spanning the gap. Here the CDR3 reads CASSPHSTGTPTDTQYF. As DNA, the CDR3 is TGTGCCAGCAGCCCCCACTCGACCGGGACTCCCACCGATACGCAGTATTTT.

The chain links TRBV20-1 to TRBJ2-5, with D unclear. Germline V gene data show CDR1 as DFQATT and CDR2 as SNEGSKA (reference sequence). V was shortened by 3 bases and J by 2 bases, with 10 bases between the two germline ends. The CDR3 has 13 residues. The chain's CDR3 is CSARSHTQETQYF. The CDR3 coding sequence is TGCAGTGCTAGGAGTCACACTCAAGAGACCCAGTACTTC.

This clonotype occurred a few times. The chain uses TRBV29-1 and TRBJ2-1, with a tentative D call TRBD1 (6 bases). The CDR3 sequence is 15 residues long. CDR1 SQVTM and CDR2 ANQGSEA come from the germline V gene. Trimming stripped 0 bases from V and 0 bases from J, with 9 bases between. DNA of the CDR3: TGCAGCGTTGAAGAAAGGGGGAGCTCCTACAATGAGCAGTTCTTC. It codes for CSVEERGSSYNEQFF.

The chain links TRBV5-1 to TRBJ2-5; 7 bases align to TRBD1. V lost 3 bases and J lost 5; bases outside the gene matches: 13. The CDR3 consists of 16 residues. Germline CDR1 is SGHRS and CDR2 is YFSETQ. For the CDR3, the DNA is TGCGCCAGCAGCTCTGACCCATTGACAGGGATGGAGACCCAGTACTTC. Translated: CASSSDPLTGMETQYF. Drawing the rest from reference TRBV5-1 and TRBJ2-5, the complete variable domain is KAGVTQTPRYLIKTRGQQVTLSCSPISGHRSVSWYQQTPGQGLQFLFEYFSETQRNKGNFPGRFSGRQFSNSRSEMNVSTLELGDSALYLCASSSDPLTGMETQYFGPGTRLLVL.

The rearrangement uses TRBV5-1 and TRBJ2-7; TRBD1 is a possible D gene (6 bases). Trimming cost V 0 bases and J 3 bases, with 28 bases left between them. Germline values: CDR1 SGHRS, CDR2 YFSETQ. The CDR3 contains 20 residues. CDR3 sequence (DNA): TGCGCCAGCAGCTTGGTCGTTGGGTTCCGCCGAACAGGGATCGACTACGAGCAGTACTTC. Translating gives CASSLVVGFRRTGIDYEQYF.

This clonotype was counted only a few times. The chain has TRBV10-3 and TRBJ1-3; D ambiguous. The germline V gene has CDR1 ENHRY and CDR2 SYGVKD. The germline V and J ends were trimmed by 6 bases and 1 base, with 13 bases remaining between them. CDR3 length: 15 residues. In nucleotides, the CDR3 is TGTGCCATCAGAACCGACACTCTTTCTGGAAACACCATATATTTT. Translating it yields CAIRTDTLSGNTIYF.

This clonotype has a handful of counts. This rearrangement joins TRBV28 to TRBJ2-6; D ambiguous. There are 16 residues in the CDR3. Germline-derived CDR1 and CDR2 are MDHEN and SYDVKM. The ends were cut back, 2 bases at V and 2 bases at J, with 10 bases in the middle. In DNA form, the CDR3 reads TGTGCCAGCAGTTTAGGAGTTCTAACTGGGGCCAACGTCCTGACTTTC. Residues: CASSLGVLTGANVLTF.

The chain links TRBV25-1 to TRBJ1-1; D not certain. The CDR3 extends over 13 amino acids. Trimming stripped 4 bases from V and 1 base from J, with 7 bases between. The germline gives CDR1 MGHDK, CDR2 SYGVNS. The CDR3 DNA reads as TGTGCCAGCAGTGCGGACGGGAACACTGAAGCTTTCTTT. It codes for CASSADGNTEAFF.

The genes are TRBV29-1 and TRBJ2-7; 7 bases align to TRBD1. The V segment lost 7 bases and the J segment 3 bases; nucleotides outside the gene matches: 3. CDR1 is SQVTM, CDR2 ANQGSEA, per germline. The CDR3 contains 11 residues. CDR3 sequence (DNA): TGCAGCGCTGGGACAGACTACGAGCAGTACTTC. Translated, it gives CSAGTDYEQYF.

V and J are TRBV5-5 and TRBJ1-2, with D possibly being TRBD1 (5 bases). V shed 1 base and J shed 4 bases, with 14 bases lying between them. The CDR3 length is 15 residues. Germline loops: CDR1 SGHKS, CDR2 YYEKEE (reference sequence). The CDR3 protein is CASSLSSGRRYGYTF. Here the CDR3 DNA reads TGTGCCAGCAGCTTGTCGTCGGGGCGGCGCTATGGCTACACCTTC.

The rearrangement joins TRBV11-3 to TRBJ1-1; 7 bases agree with TRBD1. Germline V lookup: CDR1 SGHNT, CDR2 YENEEA. V shed 5 bases, J shed 11 bases, and the junction held 5 bases outside the gene matches. The CDR3 loop spans 11 amino acids. The CDR3 region is CASSRGQYAFF. As DNA, the CDR3 is TGTGCCAGCAGCCGGGGACAGTACGCTTTCTTT.

The chain joins TRBV12-3 or TRBV12-4 to TRBJ2-7; TRBD2 aligns across 7 bases. The V segment lost 6 bases and the J segment 3 bases; nucleotides outside the gene matches: 8. This CDR3 has 14 amino acids. CDR3 nucleotide sequence: TGTGCCAGCAGACCCCCAGGCGGGAGCTACGAGCAGTACTTC. It codes for CASRPPGGSYEQYF.

This clonotype was recorded a few times. V usage is TRBV20-1 and J usage is TRBJ1-2, with D hard to call. V shed 6 bases and J shed 6 bases, with 8 bases lying between them. From germline, CDR1 is DFQATT and CDR2 SNEGSKA (reference sequence). The CDR3 has 10 amino acids. The CDR3 is CSAGFDGYTF. CDR3 DNA sequence: TGCAGTGCGGGATTTGATGGCTACACCTTC.

J is TRBJ1-1 and V is TRBV4-1; a possible D gene is TRBD1 (6 bases). The CDR3 is 16 amino acids. Deletions cut 1 base from V and 1 base from J, with 13 bases between. The germline V gene has CDR1 MGHRA and CDR2 YSYEKL. CDR3 region: CASSQGRGGPNTEAFF. The DNA for the CDR3 is TGCGCCAGCAGCCAAGGCCGGGGGGGGCCGAACACTGAAGCTTTCTTT.

The sample holds a few counts of this clonotype. This sequence joins TRBV20-1 and TRBJ2-7; TRBD1 matches at 7 bases. Trimming removed 2 bases from V and 2 bases from J; junction bases left unmatched: 15. CDR3 length equals 17 residues. Looked up from germline, CDR1 is DFQATT and CDR2 is SNEGSKA (reference sequence). This CDR3 reads CSARPHSPGQVTYEQYF. The CDR3 region has the DNA TGCAGTGCTAGACCTCACTCCCCCGGACAGGTAACCTACGAGCAGTACTTC.

The J gene is TRBJ1-2, the V gene TRBV29-1, with D hard to call. CDR1 and CDR2 (germline): SQVTM, ANQGSEA. Trimming removed 4 bases at V and 4 bases at J, with 13 bases between. The CDR3 is 13 amino acids. This CDR3 reads CSVVQRLSYGYTF. The DNA for the CDR3 is TGCAGCGTTGTCCAGAGGTTGTCCTATGGCTACACCTTC.

The chain carries TRBV24-1 and TRBJ2-7, with D possibly being TRBD1 or TRBD2 (5 bases each). The CDR3 totals 16 residues. In germline, CDR1 is KGHDR, CDR2 SFDVKD. The V and J ends lost 3 bases and 2 bases respectively, with 16 bases between them. As DNA, the CDR3 is TGTGCCACCAGTGATCACGGGGACGAAGGGGCCTACGAGCAGTACTTC. Translation: CATSDHGDEGAYEQYF.

In its sample, this clonotype was seen a few times. The chain recombines TRBV3-1 with TRBJ2-1; 8 nucleotides line up with TRBD2. J lost 7 bases, V lost 1 base, and 9 bases had no gene match. CDR1 LGHDT and CDR2 YNNKEL come from the germline V gene (reference sequence). The length of the CDR3 is 16 residues. The CDR3 spells CASSQVWSGSVNEQFF. CDR3 bases: TGTGCCAGCAGCCAAGTCTGGAGCGGGAGTGTGAATGAGCAGTTCTTC.

This clonotype came up a few times. The rearrangement links TRBV19 to TRBJ1-1; unclear D gene. This CDR3 contains 12 residues. CDR1 and CDR2 from the germline V gene are LNHDA and SQIVND (reference sequence). Deletions cut 3 bases from V and 8 bases from J, with 10 bases between. The CDR3 DNA reads as TGTGCCAGTAGTATGGTAGGATTAGAAGCTTTCTTT. Protein: CASSMVGLEAFF.

V gene TRBV7-9 combines with J gene TRBJ2-2; no clear D gene. This CDR3 has 16 residues. V was pared by 5 bases and J by 1 base, with 14 bases between. Germline V gene sequence: CDR1 SEHNR, CDR2 FQNEAQ (reference sequence). CDR3 nucleotides: TGTGCCAGCAGCCCCATCGTGACCCGGAACACCGGGGAGCTGTTTTTT. Its protein is CASSPIVTRNTGELFF.

V is TRBV14 and J is TRBJ1-2; 9 bases line up with TRBD1. This CDR3 spans 16 amino acids. Germline trimming cut 5 bases from V and 4 bases from J; bases unmatched to any gene: 11. Germline lookup yields CDR1 SGHDN and CDR2 FVKESK. CDR3 loop: CASSLEPGQGAYGYTF. The CDR3 DNA sequence: TGTGCCAGCAGCTTAGAACCGGGACAGGGCGCCTATGGCTACACCTTC. The variable domain in full, with the rest retrieved from reference TRBV14 and TRBJ1-2, is EAGVTQFPSHSVIEKGQTVTLRCDPISGHDNLYWYRRVMGKEIKFLLHFVKESKQDESGMPNNRFLAERTGGTYSTLKVQPAELEDSGVYFCASSLEPGQGAYGYTFGSGTRLTVV.

This clonotype was counted only a few times. This CDR3 is CASSLGTQTYEQYF. CDR3 in DNA: TGTGCCAGCAGCTTAGGGACCCAGACCTACGAGCAGTACTTC. V and J are TRBV13 and TRBJ2-7; no definite D call. Trimming removed 0 bases from V and 2 bases from J, with 8 bases in between. Germline CDR1 and CDR2: PRHDT and FYEKMQ (reference sequence). The CDR3 contains 14 residues. The whole variable domain, remainder taken from reference TRBV13 and TRBJ2-7, is AAGVIQSPRHLIKEKRETATLKCYPIPRHDTVYWYQQGPGQDPQFLISFYEKMQSDKGSIPDRFSAQQFSDYHSELNMSSLELGDSALYFCASSLGTQTYEQYFGPGTRLTVT.

There are a few counts of this clonotype. V gene TRBV20-1 combines with J gene TRBJ2-7, with D tentatively TRBD1 (6 bases). This CDR3 spans 15 amino acids. The germline V and J ends were trimmed by 3 bases and 2 bases, with 17 bases remaining between them. The V gene's germline CDR1 is DFQATT and CDR2 SNEGSKA (reference sequence). The CDR3 loop reads CSARLPRGGPYEQYF. The CDR3 bases are TGCAGTGCTAGGCTCCCCAGGGGTGGCCCCTACGAGCAGTACTTC.

This clonotype has only a few counts. The rearrangement joins TRBV29-1 to TRBJ2-7; 9 bases agree with TRBD1. CDR3 length: 13 amino acids. Germline V gene sequence: CDR1 SQVTM, CDR2 ANQGSEA. V trimming: 6 bases; J trimming: 3 bases; junction bases outside the gene matches: 6. CDR3 in amino acids: CSVLTGGGYEQYF. CDR3 coding DNA: TGCAGCGTGCTGACAGGGGGAGGCTACGAGCAGTACTTC.

V is TRBV5-6 and J is TRBJ1-5; D not resolved. CDR1 is SGHDT and CDR2 is YYEEEE in the germline V gene. Trimming took 0 bases from V and 4 from J, leaving 14 bases between them. This CDR3 spans 16 amino acids. The DNA for the CDR3 is TGTGCCAGCAGCTTGGAAAGCTCCTCGGGGAATCAGCCCCAGCATTTT. It is translated as CASSLESSSGNQPQHF.